Listed below are T cell receptor beta chains from one sample, sequenced in a study of control samples from healthy donors and cancer patients. Produced via immunoSEQ multiplex PCR; TCRdb's table is partial and in-frame only. The sample shows tens of thousands of clones, around 95% of them seen only once. Sequencing was done on a sample of blood. The receptors derive from a woman aged 25 to 39 in good health. Each CDR3 is given with its conserved first and last residue. Fields, in order: V gene, clone size, D gene, J gene, CDR3 protein, CDR3 DNA. The D gene is left open where the match is weak. Some rows have no size entry. The others give once, few or many, or a class for an expanded clone.

TRBV9	-	-	TRBJ2-1	CASSVAGSGIQFF	TGTGCCAGCAGCGTAGCAGGTAGCGGAATACAGTTCTTC
TRBV27	-	-	TRBJ2-6	CASSFLKLSGANVLTF	TGTGCCAGCAGTTTTCTGAAGCTCTCTGGGGCCAACGTCCTGACTTTC
TRBV7-2	-	-	TRBJ2-1	CASSLAPGVSGNEQFF	TGTGCCAGCAGCTTAGCGCCGGGGGTTAGCGGCAATGAGCAGTTCTTC
TRBV21-1	-	-	TRBJ2-4	CASIRGDGPETSLSKNIQYF	TGTGCCAGCATTAGAGGGGACGGACCCGAAACCAGTTTATCCAAAAACATTCAGTACTTC
TRBV2	-	-	TRBJ2-7	CASKDSSYEQYF	TGTGCCAGCAAGGACAGCTCCTACGAGCAGTACTTC
TRBV28	few	-	TRBJ1-1	CASSSLRPPYGAFF	TGTGCCAGCAGTTCCCTCAGGCCCCCCTACGGAGCTTTCTTT
TRBV27	once	-	TRBJ1-6	CASSLAGSYNSPLHF	TGTGCCAGCAGTTTGGCGGGGTCCTATAATTCACCCCTCCACTTT
TRBV28	-	-	TRBJ1-4	CASSLRTPVATNEKLFF	TGTGCCAGCAGTTTAAGGACACCTGTTGCAACTAATGAAAAACTGTTTTTT
TRBV28	-	-	TRBJ1-2	CASSERGGEFESGYTF	TGTGCCAGCAGCGAGAGGGGGGGAGAGTTCGAAAGCGGCTACACCTTC
TRBV6-6	-	-	TRBJ1-2	CASRPRGSVYGYTF	TGTGCCAGCAGACCAAGGGGATCTGTCTATGGCTACACCTTC
TRBV5-6	-	-	TRBJ1-1	CASSSYDGPRTEAFF	TGTGCCAGCAGCAGCTACGACGGCCCCAGGACTGAAGCTTTCTTT
TRBV7-9	-	TRBD1	TRBJ2-7	CASSAGTENYEQYF	TGTGCCAGCAGTGCCGGGACAGAGAACTACGAGCAGTACTTC
TRBV3-1/TRBV3-2	few	TRBD1	TRBJ2-5	CASSQDWDRVKTQYF	TGTGCCAGCAGCCAAGATTGGGACAGGGTAAAGACCCAGTACTTC
TRBV2	-	-	TRBJ1-5	CASSSIDGSNQPQHF	TGTGCCAGCAGTTCCATAGACGGCAGCAATCAGCCCCAGCATTTT
TRBV3-1/TRBV3-2	-	TRBD1	TRBJ1-4	CASSRRPGTGGPNEKLFF	TGTGCCAGCAGCCGACGTCCCGGGACAGGGGGGCCTAATGAAAAACTGTTTTTT
TRBV6-5	-	-	TRBJ2-5	CASSNNRETQYF	TGTGCCAGCAGTAATAATAGGGAGACCCAGTACTTC
TRBV5-4	-	TRBD2	TRBJ2-5	CASSNPGLAGRIQETQYF	TGTGCCAGCAGCAACCCGGGACTAGCGGGACGAATCCAAGAGACCCAGTACTTC
TRBV28	-	-	TRBJ2-7	CASSFRGSSYEQYF	TGTGCCAGCAGTTTTCGGGGGAGCTCCTACGAGCAGTACTTC
TRBV13	-	-	TRBJ1-6	CASSLSLINSPLHF	TGTGCCAGCAGCTTAAGTCTGATTAATTCACCCCTCCACTTT
TRBV5-6	-	TRBD1	TRBJ1-2	CASRVTGVYGYTF	TGTGCCAGCAGGGTGACAGGGGTTTATGGCTACACCTTC
TRBV10-1	-	TRBD1	TRBJ1-5	CASWTGTSNQPQHF	TGCGCCAGTTGGACAGGAACTAGCAATCAGCCCCAGCATTTT
TRBV28	-	-	TRBJ1-2	CASSWGEDNYGYTF	TGTGCCAGCAGTTGGGGGGAGGATAACTATGGCTACACCTTC
TRBV28	-	TRBD1	TRBJ1-2	CASSLYGTGDYGYTF	TGTGCCAGCAGTTTATATGGGACAGGAGACTATGGCTACACCTTC
TRBV11-2	-	-	TRBJ2-5	CASSFSSAVALKTQYF	TGTGCCAGCAGCTTCTCGTCGGCTGTAGCGTTGAAGACCCAGTACTTC
TRBV3-1/TRBV3-2	-	-	TRBJ1-2	CASSPQRGSYGYTF	TGTGCCAGCAGCCCCCAGCGGGGGAGCTATGGCTACACCTTC
TRBV4-1	-	TRBD1	TRBJ1-1	CASSREPGQGSGNTEAFF	TGCGCCAGCAGCCGAGAGCCGGGACAGGGATCGGGGAACACTGAAGCTTTCTTT
TRBV7-8	-	-	TRBJ2-7	CASRRTDAYEQYF	TGTGCCAGCAGGCGGACGGACGCCTACGAGCAGTACTTC
TRBV7-9	-	TRBD1	TRBJ2-3	CASSGQAVTDTQYF	TGTGCCAGCAGCGGACAGGCGGTAACAGATACGCAGTATTTT
TRBV10-3	-	TRBD2	TRBJ2-1	CAIRAGLAGLNEQFF	TGTGCCATCAGAGCGGGACTAGCGGGACTAAATGAGCAGTTCTTC
TRBV6-5	-	-	TRBJ1-1	CASSYRAMNTEAFF	TGTGCCAGCAGTTATCGGGCCATGAACACTGAAGCTTTCTTT
TRBV7-8	-	TRBD2	TRBJ2-5	CASSLVRGRGGETQYF	TGTGCCAGCAGCTTAGTGCGCGGGAGGGGGGGAGAGACCCAGTACTTC
TRBV28	-	TRBD1	TRBJ1-1	CASSLSQTHYQGARNTEAFF	TGTGCCAGCAGTTTATCCCAAACCCATTACCAGGGGGCGAGGAACACTGAAGCTTTCTTT
TRBV3-1/TRBV3-2	-	TRBD1	TRBJ2-7	CASSPGQGTNEQYF	TGTGCCAGCAGCCCAGGACAGGGGACGAACGAGCAGTACTTC
TRBV3-1/TRBV3-2	-	-	TRBJ2-4	CASSRRSSGLPNF	TGTGCCAGCAGCCGGAGAAGTTCGGGCCTACCCAACTTC
TRBV14	-	TRBD1	TRBJ1-2	CASSTVDRVAGYTF	TGTGCCAGCAGCACCGTGGACAGGGTGGCTGGCTACACCTTC
TRBV4-1	-	-	TRBJ1-6	CASSQGLGQHNSPLHF	TGCGCCAGCAGCCAAGGTTTAGGACAGCATAATTCACCCCTCCACTTT
TRBV6-2/TRBV6-3	-	-	TRBJ1-2	CASSYRDNYGYTF	TGTGCCAGCAGTTACCGGGACAACTATGGCTACACCTTC
TRBV6-5	-	-	TRBJ2-1	CASSYQGYNEQFF	TGTGCCAGCAGTTACCAGGGGTACAATGAGCAGTTCTTC
TRBV11-2	-	-	TRBJ2-2	CASSGTGGGELFF	TGTGCCAGCAGCGGGACCGGGGGCGGGGAGCTGTTTTTT
TRBV28	-	-	TRBJ2-1	CASSSTTRAEYNEQFF	TGTGCCAGCAGTTCCACTACAAGAGCGGAGTACAATGAGCAGTTCTTC
TRBV5-1	-	-	TRBJ2-3	CASSLDGTTDTQYF	TGCGCCAGCAGCTTGGATGGTACCACAGATACGCAGTATTTT
TRBV4-1	-	TRBD1	TRBJ1-3	CASSQEPGQSGNTIYF	TGCGCCAGCAGCCAAGAACCGGGACAGTCTGGAAACACCATATATTTT